This TCR beta chain was captured in a study of T-cell reconstitution after alpha-beta-depleted transplantation in children. Study-level results: The study reportedly traced alpha-beta T cells about two months after transplant to several hundred expanded graft clones.

This CDR3 region has 14 residues. The J segment lost 9 bases and the V segment lost 6 bases, leaving 11 bases of the junction unmatched. CDR1 and CDR2 (germline): SGHAT, FQNNGV. Details on this clonotype: Its target is not known.

This sample's TCRbeta library carried unique molecular identifier barcodes. TCRdb reprocessed the PCR reads with MiXCR, giving one entry per CDR3 protein. The sample includes approximately 500,000 distinct CDR3 sequences, roughly a tenth of them seen just once. The specimen was PBMCs, collected before TCRalphabeta/CD19-depleted stem cell transplant. The receptor's source is a child aged 2 to 10 with inherited bone marrow failure, due to receive a stem cell transplant. The V and J genes are TRBV11-2 and TRBJ2-1, with 7 bases fitting TRBD1. CDR3 amino acids: CASRPPDRLGEQFF. CDR3 DNA sequence: TGTGCCAGCAGACCCCCGGACAGGTTGGGTGAGCAGTTCTTC. Based on the CDR3 plus reference TRBV11-2 and TRBJ2-1, the full variable domain is EAGVAQSPRYKIIEKRQSVAFWCNPISGHATLYWYQQILGQGPKLLIQFQNNGVVDDSQLPKDRFSAERLKGVDSTLKIQPAKLEDSAVYLCASRPPDRLGEQFFGPGTRLTVL.